The 28 T cell receptor beta chains in this list originate from one sample, sequenced in a study of T cell responses to AZD1222 COVID-19 vaccine. TCRdb's table, derived via immunoSEQ multiplex PCR, lists solely in-frame clones and lacks some. The table has more than 150,000 clones, roughly nine tenths seen once. The sequenced sample was peripheral blood, obtained 28 days after the second AZD1222 dose. The source of these receptors is an adult who received the AZD1222 COVID-19 vaccine.

The V call is TRBV7-2, the J call TRBJ2-7, with 12 bases identical to TRBD2. Germline V lookup: CDR1 SGHTA, CDR2 FQGNSA. With V trimmed by 5 bases and J by 6 bases, 5 bases remained unmatched. There are 14 residues in the CDR3. CDR3: CASSPLAGGGEQYF. As DNA, the CDR3 is TGTGCCAGCAGCCCGCTAGCGGGAGGGGGCGAGCAGTACTTC.

V and J are TRBV7-3 and TRBJ2-6; D is possibly TRBD1 or TRBD2 (5 bases each). CDR1 is SGHTA and CDR2 is FQGTGA in the germline V gene. This CDR3 is 19 amino acids long. Trimming took off 5 bases at V and 3 bases at J, with 23 bases between the two ends. The CDR3 DNA sequence: TGTGCCAGCAGCATGGGACCTAGGGGCGCATTGGGTGGGGCCAACGTCCTGACTTTC. It specifies CASSMGPRGALGGANVLTF. Drawing the rest from reference TRBV7-3 and TRBJ2-6, the complete variable domain is GAGVSQTPSNKVTEKGKYVELRCDPISGHTALYWYRQSLGQGPEFLIYFQGTGAADDSGLPNDRFFAVRPEGSVSTLKIQRTERGDSAVYLCASSMGPRGALGGANVLTFGAGSRLTVL.

J is TRBJ2-7 and V is TRBV14, with 11 bases lining up with TRBD1. V trimming: 4 bases; J trimming: 6 bases; junction bases outside the gene matches: 5. Per germline, CDR1 SGHDN and CDR2 FVKESK. The CDR3 length is 14 residues. This chain's CDR3 is CASSPWTGGGEQYF. The CDR3 coding sequence is TGTGCCAGCAGCCCGTGGACAGGGGGCGGCGAGCAGTACTTC.

The V and J genes are TRBV27 and TRBJ1-4, with D possibly being TRBD1 (5 bases). Per germline, CDR1 MNHEY and CDR2 SMNVEV (reference sequence). The CDR3 sequence is 14 residues long. The ends were cut back, 4 bases at V and 7 bases at J, with 13 bases in the middle. Here the CDR3 reads CASSSTRDGEKLFF. Here the CDR3 DNA reads TGTGCCAGCAGTTCCACCAGGGACGGTGAAAAACTGTTTTTT.

This clone was observed once. V usage is TRBV6-5 and J usage is TRBJ2-7; TRBD2 agrees at 7 bases. Germline V gives CDR1 MNHEY, CDR2 SVGAGI. This CDR3 spans 14 amino acids. V shed 6 bases and J 0 bases; nucleotides not matched to a gene: 5. The CDR3 region has the DNA TGTGCCAGCAGCCTCGGGGAGGGCTCCTACGAGCAGTACTTC. It codes for CASSLGEGSYEQYF.

This clone occurred a few times. The chain combines TRBV4-3 with TRBJ1-6; 9 bases line up with TRBD1. Germline values: CDR1 LGHNA, CDR2 YSLEER. The CDR3 sequence is 18 residues long. The V and J ends lost 0 bases and 6 bases, in that order; junction bases with no gene match: 9. The CDR3 nucleotides are TGCGCCAGCAGCCAAGATCGGGGGACAGGGTTGAGTAATTCACCCCTCCACTTT. Encoded protein: CASSQDRGTGLSNSPLHF.

The CDR3 is CASSLTGGTEAFF. CDR3 DNA: TGTGCCAGCAGTTTAACAGGGGGCACTGAAGCTTTCTTT. The chain is built from TRBV28 and TRBJ1-1; TRBD1 matches at 8 bases. Germline values: CDR1 MDHEN, CDR2 SYDVKM. Trimming at V came to 2 bases and at J to 4 bases, leaving 0 bases not matched to a gene. The CDR3 consists of 13 residues.

The V and J genes are TRBV5-6 and TRBJ1-1; D may be TRBD1 (6 bases). Germline V gene sequence: CDR1 SGHDT, CDR2 YYEEEE. V lost 0 bases to trimming and J lost 4 bases, with 7 bases between them. The CDR3 covers 13 residues. CDR3 in amino acids: CASSLEGGTEAFF. In DNA, the CDR3 is TGTGCCAGCAGCTTGGAGGGGGGCACTGAAGCTTTCTTT.

This sequence joins TRBV2 and TRBJ2-1; no clear D. CDR3 length: 14 amino acids. Germline loops: CDR1 SNHLY, CDR2 FYNNEI. V was shortened by 4 bases and J by 0 bases, with 7 bases between the two germline ends. Here the CDR3 reads CASSALSSYNEQFF. CDR3 nucleotides: TGTGCCAGCAGTGCTCTAAGCTCCTACAATGAGCAGTTCTTC.

The V and J genes are TRBV10-3 and TRBJ1-4; D might be TRBD1 (6 bases). Germline V gives CDR1 ENHRY, CDR2 SYGVKD. Trimming took off 5 bases at V and 1 base at J, with 20 bases between the two ends. CDR3 length equals 18 residues. CDR3 in amino acids: CAISLGGFGGRTNEKLFF. Written as DNA, the CDR3 is TGTGCCATCAGTCTTGGGGGCTTTGGAGGAAGAACTAATGAAAAACTGTTTTTT.

The chain joins TRBV19 to TRBJ1-2; tentatively, D is TRBD1 (6 bases). CDR3 length: 13 residues. Per the germline V gene, CDR1 is LNHDA and CDR2 is SQIVND (reference sequence). V gave up 5 bases and J gave up 2 bases, with 9 bases separating them. The CDR3 protein is CASSHRDNYGYTF. The CDR3 DNA follows: TGTGCCAGTAGTCACAGGGACAACTATGGCTACACCTTC.

V is TRBV10-1 and J is TRBJ1-1, with D perhaps TRBD1 (6 bases). Germline CDR1 is WNHNN and CDR2 is SYGVQD (reference sequence). V shed 8 bases and J shed 1 base, with 11 bases lying between them. The CDR3 runs 13 residues. DNA of the CDR3: TGCGCCAGCTCCGGACAGCCGAACACTGAAGCTTTCTTT. Translating it yields CASSGQPNTEAFF.

CDR3 loop: CATAGTGSAGELFF. The CDR3, as DNA: TGTGCCACCGCGGGGACAGGGTCGGCCGGGGAGCTGTTTTTT. V is TRBV24-1 and J is TRBJ2-2; 9 nucleotides line up with TRBD1. Germline V gene data show CDR1 as KGHDR and CDR2 as SFDVKD. This CDR3 has 14 amino acids. Trimming removed 9 bases from V and 6 bases from J; junction bases left unmatched: 7.

The chain links TRBV6-4 to TRBJ2-1; 12 bases are shared with TRBD2. Germline V gene sequence: CDR1 MRHNA, CDR2 SNTAGT. The CDR3 contains 15 residues. Trimming cost V 5 bases and J 13 bases; bases outside gene matches: 12. CDR3 residues: CASSPSGREPPSQFF. The CDR3 nucleotides read TGTGCCAGCAGTCCTAGCGGGAGGGAGCCCCCGTCACAGTTCTTC.

The V call is TRBV28, the J call TRBJ1-2; 9 positions match TRBD1. Germline V gene data show CDR1 as MDHEN and CDR2 as SYDVKM. After removal of 6 bases from V and 4 bases from J, the junction contained 6 bases not matched to a gene. There are 14 residues in the CDR3. The CDR3 spells CASRSGTGTYGYTF. CDR3 DNA sequence: TGTGCCAGCAGATCCGGGACAGGGACCTATGGCTACACCTTC.

The rearrangement uses TRBV19 and TRBJ2-7; 9 nucleotides match TRBD1. This CDR3 has 15 residues. The V gene's germline CDR1 is LNHDA and CDR2 SQIVND (reference sequence). The trim removed 4 bases at V and 2 bases at J, leaving 6 bases unmatched. The DNA of the CDR3 is TGTGCCAGTAGTAAAACAGGGGGCTCTGCCTACGAGCAGTACTTC. Protein sequence: CASSKTGGSAYEQYF.

This clone has just one count. The J gene is TRBJ1-3, the V gene TRBV7-9; D not resolved. The length of the CDR3 is 16 residues. Trimming cost V 5 bases and J 0 bases, with 14 bases left between them. Germline V gene lookup returns CDR1 SEHNR and CDR2 FQNEAQ (reference sequence). CDR3 sequence (DNA): TGTGCCAGCAGCCAATGGCTTACTAGCTCTGGAAACACCATATATTTT. Its translation: CASSQWLTSSGNTIYF.

The chain uses TRBV28 and TRBJ1-2; the D is unclear. The V end was cut by 3 bases, the J end by 1 base, with 3 bases between. The CDR3 runs 12 residues. CDR1 MDHEN and CDR2 SYDVKM come from the germline V gene. The CDR3 nucleotides read TGTGCCAGCAGTTTGTTTAACTATGGCTACACCTTC. Amino acids: CASSLFNYGYTF.

The rearrangement links TRBV7-9 to TRBJ1-1; TRBD1 agrees at 7 bases. This CDR3 is built from 15 residues. V lost 5 bases to trimming and J lost 2 bases; unmatched junction nucleotides: 8. Looked up from germline, CDR1 is SEHNR and CDR2 is FQNEAQ (reference sequence). The CDR3 DNA sequence: TGTGCCAGCAGCGGGTCACAGGGGCCAAACACTGAAGCTTTCTTT. Encoded protein: CASSGSQGPNTEAFF. Based on the CDR3 plus reference TRBV7-9 and TRBJ1-1, the full variable domain is DTGVSQNPRHKITKRGQNVTFRCDPISEHNRLYWYRQTLGQGPEFLTYFQNEAQLEKSRLLSDRFSAERPKGSFSTLEIQRTEQGDSAMYLCASSGSQGPNTEAFFGQGTRLTVV.

The V call is TRBV7-3, the J call TRBJ2-1, with 8 bases aligning to TRBD1. V dropped 3 bases and J dropped 7; count of bases not matched to a gene: 5. Germline assignment: CDR1 SGHTA and CDR2 FQGTGA. The CDR3 is made up of 14 amino acids. Written as DNA, the CDR3 is TGTGCCAGCAGCTTCGGGACAGGTAGAAATGAGCAGTTCTTC. The encoded protein is CASSFGTGRNEQFF.

The chain carries TRBV9 and TRBJ1-4; 9 bases are a match to TRBD1. This CDR3 has 16 residues. After removal of 4 bases from V and 4 bases from J, the junction contained 8 bases not matched to a gene. CDR1 SGDLS and CDR2 YYNGEE come from the germline V gene. CDR3 coding DNA: TGTGCCAGCAGCCGTCGGACAGGGGAGATTAATGAAAAACTGTTTTTT. Translating gives CASSRRTGEINEKLFF.

The V and J genes are TRBV28 and TRBJ1-4, with D perhaps TRBD1 (5 bases). CDR1 and CDR2 from the germline V gene are MDHEN and SYDVKM. The germline V and J ends were trimmed by 0 bases and 5 bases, with 7 bases remaining between them. This CDR3 is built from 14 residues. CDR3 coding DNA: TGTGCCAGCAGTTTATGGGGGGGGAATGAAAAACTGTTTTTT. It encodes CASSLWGGNEKLFF.

The gene calls are TRBV6-5 and TRBJ2-1; perhaps TRBD1 as D (6 bases). The CDR3 is 16 amino acids. The V end lost 0 bases, the J end lost 4 bases, and 13 bases lay between the germline ends. The germline V gene encodes CDR1 MNHEY and CDR2 SVGAGI. The CDR3 is CASSYSSRGLYNEQFF. The CDR3 bases are TGTGCCAGCAGTTACTCCAGCAGGGGTCTTTACAATGAGCAGTTCTTC.

V is TRBV27 and J is TRBJ1-1; D may be TRBD1 (5 bases). This CDR3 spans 14 amino acids. V lost 7 bases to trimming and J lost 5 bases, with 17 bases between them. Germline V CDR1 and CDR2: MNHEY, SMNVEV (reference sequence). CDR3 nucleotides: TGTGCCAGCAACAACCAGGGATCGTATACTGAAGCTTTCTTT. It codes for CASNNQGSYTEAFF.

This chain uses TRBV19 with TRBJ2-7; TRBD1 agrees at 8 bases. V shed 4 bases and J 3 bases; nucleotides not matched to a gene: 8. The CDR3 loop spans 15 amino acids. CDR1 is LNHDA and CDR2 is SQIVND in the germline V gene (reference sequence). The CDR3 sequence is CASSTGQGRGYEQYF. The CDR3 region has the DNA TGTGCCAGTAGTACCGGACAGGGAAGGGGCTACGAGCAGTACTTC.

The rearrangement uses TRBV9 and TRBJ2-2, with no clear D. Trimming took 4 bases from V and 3 from J, leaving 10 bases between them. CDR1 and CDR2 from the germline V gene are SGDLS and YYNGEE. This CDR3 comprises 14 residues. The CDR3: CASSPVPDTGELFF. DNA of the CDR3: TGTGCCAGCAGCCCGGTCCCTGACACCGGGGAGCTGTTTTTT.

The chain joins TRBV4-2 to TRBJ2-7; 13 positions agree with TRBD2. CDR1 LGHNA and CDR2 YNFKEQ come from the germline V gene. With 3 bases clipped from V and 4 bases from J, the junction kept 3 bases outside the gene matches. The CDR3 covers 15 residues. The CDR3, as DNA: TGTGCCAGCAGCCATGGACTAGCGGGAGATTACGAGCAGTACTTC. Encoded protein: CASSHGLAGDYEQYF.

The chain combines TRBV7-8 with TRBJ2-1; D remains ambiguous. CDR1 and CDR2 (germline): SGHVS, FQNEAQ. Deletions cut 0 bases from V and 5 bases from J, with 8 bases between. The CDR3 loop spans 14 amino acids. The chain's CDR3 is CASSLANANNEQFF. The CDR3 DNA is TGTGCCAGCAGCTTAGCCAACGCAAACAATGAGCAGTTCTTC.